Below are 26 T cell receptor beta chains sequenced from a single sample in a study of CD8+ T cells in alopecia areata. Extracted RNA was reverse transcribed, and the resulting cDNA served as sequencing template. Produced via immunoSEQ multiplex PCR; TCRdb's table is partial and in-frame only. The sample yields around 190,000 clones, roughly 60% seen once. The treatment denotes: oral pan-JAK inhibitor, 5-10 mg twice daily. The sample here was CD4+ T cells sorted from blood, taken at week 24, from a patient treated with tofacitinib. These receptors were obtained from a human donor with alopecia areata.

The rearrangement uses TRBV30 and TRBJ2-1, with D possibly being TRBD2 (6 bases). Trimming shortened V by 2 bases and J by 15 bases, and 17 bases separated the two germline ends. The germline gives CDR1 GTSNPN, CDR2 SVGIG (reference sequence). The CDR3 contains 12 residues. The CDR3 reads CAWSLATSMSFF. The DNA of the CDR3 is TGTGCCTGGAGTTTAGCGACTAGTATGTCGTTCTTC.

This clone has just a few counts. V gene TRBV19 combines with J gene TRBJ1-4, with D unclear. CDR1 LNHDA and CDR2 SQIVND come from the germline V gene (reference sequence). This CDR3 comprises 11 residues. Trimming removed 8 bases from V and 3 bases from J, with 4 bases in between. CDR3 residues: CASGANEKLFF. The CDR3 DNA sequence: TGTGCCAGTGGAGCTAATGAAAAACTGTTTTTT. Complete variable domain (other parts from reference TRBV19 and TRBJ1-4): DGGITQSPKYLFRKEGQNVTLSCEQNLNHDAMYWYRQDPGQGLRLIYYSQIVNDFQKGDIAEGYSVSREKKESFPLTVTSAQKNPTAFYLCASGANEKLFFGSGTQLSVL.

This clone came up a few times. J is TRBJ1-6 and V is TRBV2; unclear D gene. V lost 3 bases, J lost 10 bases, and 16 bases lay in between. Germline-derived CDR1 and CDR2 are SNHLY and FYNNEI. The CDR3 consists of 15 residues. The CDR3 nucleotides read TGTGCCAGCAGTGACCCGGGATCCCCGAGGTCACCCCTCCACTTT. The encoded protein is CASSDPGSPRSPLHF.

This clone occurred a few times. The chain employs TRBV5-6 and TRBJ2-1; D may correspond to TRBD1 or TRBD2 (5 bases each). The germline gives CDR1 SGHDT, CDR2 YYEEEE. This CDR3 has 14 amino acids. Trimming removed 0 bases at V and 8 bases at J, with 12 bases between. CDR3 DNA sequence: TGTGCCAGCAGCTTGGGCAGGGTGAGGGATGAGCAGTTCTTC. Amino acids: CASSLGRVRDEQFF. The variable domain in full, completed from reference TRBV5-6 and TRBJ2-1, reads DAGVTQSPTHLIKTRGQQVTLRCSPKSGHDTVSWYQQALGQGPQFIFQYYEEEERQRGNFPDRFSGHQFPNYSSELNVNALLLGDSALYLCASSLGRVRDEQFFGPGTRLTVL.

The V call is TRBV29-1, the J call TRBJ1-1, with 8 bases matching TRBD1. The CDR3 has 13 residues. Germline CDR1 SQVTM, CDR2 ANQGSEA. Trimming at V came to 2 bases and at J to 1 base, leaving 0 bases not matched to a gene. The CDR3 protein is CSVETGGNTEAFF. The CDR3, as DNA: TGCAGCGTTGAAACAGGGGGGAACACTGAAGCTTTCTTT. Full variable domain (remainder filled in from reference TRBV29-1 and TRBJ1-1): SAVISQKPSRDICQRGTSLTIQCQVDSQVTMMFWYRQQPGQSLTLIATANQGSEATYESGFVIDKFPISRPNLTFSTLTVSNMSPEDSSIYLCSVETGGNTEAFFGQGTRLTVV.

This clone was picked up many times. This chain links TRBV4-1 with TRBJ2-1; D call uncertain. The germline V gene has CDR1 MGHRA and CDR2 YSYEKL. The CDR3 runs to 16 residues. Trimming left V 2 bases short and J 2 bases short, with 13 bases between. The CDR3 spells CASSQIDMMAYNEQFF. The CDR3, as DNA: TGCGCCAGCAGCCAAATCGACATGATGGCCTACAATGAGCAGTTCTTC.

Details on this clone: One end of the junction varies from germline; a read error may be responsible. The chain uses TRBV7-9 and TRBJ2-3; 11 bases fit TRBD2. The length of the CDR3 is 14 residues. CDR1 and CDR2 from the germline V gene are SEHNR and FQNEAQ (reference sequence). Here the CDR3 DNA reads TGTGCCAGCAGCCTAGCGGGGGGAACAGATACGCAGTATTTT. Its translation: CASSLAGGTDTQYF.

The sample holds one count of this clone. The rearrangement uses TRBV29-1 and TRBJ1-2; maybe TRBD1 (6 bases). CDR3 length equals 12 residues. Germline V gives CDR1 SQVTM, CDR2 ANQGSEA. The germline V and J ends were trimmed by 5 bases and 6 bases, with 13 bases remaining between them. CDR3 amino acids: CSVTQGSDGYTF. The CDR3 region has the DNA TGCAGCGTTACCCAGGGGTCGGATGGCTACACCTTC.

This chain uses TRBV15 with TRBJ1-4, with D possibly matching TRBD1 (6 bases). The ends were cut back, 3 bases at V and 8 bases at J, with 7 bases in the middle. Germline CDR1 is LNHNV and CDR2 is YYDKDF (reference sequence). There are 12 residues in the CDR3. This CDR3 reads CATSSTGEKLFF. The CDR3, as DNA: TGTGCCACCAGCAGCACAGGGGAAAAACTGTTTTTT.

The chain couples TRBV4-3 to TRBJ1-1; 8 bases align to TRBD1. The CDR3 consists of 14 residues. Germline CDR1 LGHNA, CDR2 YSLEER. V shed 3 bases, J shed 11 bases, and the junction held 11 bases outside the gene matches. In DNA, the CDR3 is TGCGCCAGCAGCCAGACCGGACAGGGATCCCGCGCTTTCTTT. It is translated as CASSQTGQGSRAFF.

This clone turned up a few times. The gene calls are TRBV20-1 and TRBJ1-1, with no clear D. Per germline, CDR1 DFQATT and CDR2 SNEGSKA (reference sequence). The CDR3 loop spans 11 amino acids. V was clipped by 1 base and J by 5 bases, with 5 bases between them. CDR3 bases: TGCAGTGCTAGAGCTGCGACTGAAGCTTTCTTT. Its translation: CSARAATEAFF.

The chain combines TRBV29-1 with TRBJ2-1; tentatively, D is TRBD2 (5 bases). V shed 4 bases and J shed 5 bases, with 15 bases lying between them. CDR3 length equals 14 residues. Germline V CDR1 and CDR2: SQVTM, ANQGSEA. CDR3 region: CSVVNGENDNEQFF. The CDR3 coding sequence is TGCAGCGTTGTGAACGGGGAAAACGACAATGAGCAGTTCTTC.

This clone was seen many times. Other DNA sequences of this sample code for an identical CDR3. CDR3 nucleotides: TGCGCCAGCAGCTTGGACACAGGGGGAGGCGGCTACACCTTC. It is translated as CASSLDTGGGGYTF. The genes are TRBV5-1 and TRBJ1-2, with TRBD1 matching over 8 bases. Germline CDR1 and CDR2: SGHRS and YFSETQ. The length of the CDR3 is 14 residues. J lost 8 bases, V lost 0 bases, and 6 bases had no gene match.

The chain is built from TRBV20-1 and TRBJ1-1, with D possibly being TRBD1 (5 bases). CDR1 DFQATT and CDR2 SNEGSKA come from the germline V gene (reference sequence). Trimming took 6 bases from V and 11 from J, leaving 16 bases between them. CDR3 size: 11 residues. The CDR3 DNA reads TGCAGTGCGAATCAGGGCGGAACGGCTTTCTTT. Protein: CSANQGGTAFF.

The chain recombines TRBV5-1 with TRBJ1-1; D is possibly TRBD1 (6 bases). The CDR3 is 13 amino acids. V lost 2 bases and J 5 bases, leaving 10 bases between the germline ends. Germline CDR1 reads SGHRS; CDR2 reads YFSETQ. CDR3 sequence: CASSFAGETEAFF. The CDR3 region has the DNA TGCGCCAGCAGCTTTGCAGGGGAGACTGAAGCTTTCTTT.

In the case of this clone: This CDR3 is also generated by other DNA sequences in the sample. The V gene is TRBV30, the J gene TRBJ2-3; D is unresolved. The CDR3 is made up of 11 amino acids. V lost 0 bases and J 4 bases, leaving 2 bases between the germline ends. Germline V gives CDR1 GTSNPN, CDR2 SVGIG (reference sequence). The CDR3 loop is CAWSVPDTQYF. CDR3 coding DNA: TGTGCCTGGAGTGTGCCAGATACGCAGTATTTT.

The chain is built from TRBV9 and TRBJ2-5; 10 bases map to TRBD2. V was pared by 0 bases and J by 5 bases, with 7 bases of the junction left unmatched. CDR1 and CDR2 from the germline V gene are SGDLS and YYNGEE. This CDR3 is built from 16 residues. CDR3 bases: TGTGCCAGCAGCGTAGATCTAGCGGGGGTTCTCGAGACCCAGTACTTC. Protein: CASSVDLAGVLETQYF.

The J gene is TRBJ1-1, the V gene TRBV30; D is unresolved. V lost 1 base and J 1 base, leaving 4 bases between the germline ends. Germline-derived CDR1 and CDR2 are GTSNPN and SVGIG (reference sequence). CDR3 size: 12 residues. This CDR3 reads CAWSEWNTEAFF. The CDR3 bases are TGTGCCTGGAGTGAGTGGAACACTGAAGCTTTCTTT.

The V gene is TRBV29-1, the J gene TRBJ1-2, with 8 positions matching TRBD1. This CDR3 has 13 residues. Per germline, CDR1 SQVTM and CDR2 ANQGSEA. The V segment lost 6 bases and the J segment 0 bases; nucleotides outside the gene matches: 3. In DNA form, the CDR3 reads TGCAGCGTGGGGACAGGCCCTAACTATGGCTACACCTTC. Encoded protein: CSVGTGPNYGYTF.

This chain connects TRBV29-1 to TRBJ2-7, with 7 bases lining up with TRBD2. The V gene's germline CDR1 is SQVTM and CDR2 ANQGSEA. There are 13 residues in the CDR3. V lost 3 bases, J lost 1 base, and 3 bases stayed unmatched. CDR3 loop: CSVDWEGSYEQYF. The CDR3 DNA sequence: TGCAGCGTTGATTGGGAGGGATCCTACGAGCAGTACTTC.

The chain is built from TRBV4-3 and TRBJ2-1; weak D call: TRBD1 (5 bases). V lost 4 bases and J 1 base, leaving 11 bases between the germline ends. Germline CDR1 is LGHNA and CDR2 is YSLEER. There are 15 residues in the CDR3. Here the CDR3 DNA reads TGCGCCAGCAGCCCCAGGGTGGGGTCCTACAATGAGCAGTTCTTC. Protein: CASSPRVGSYNEQFF.

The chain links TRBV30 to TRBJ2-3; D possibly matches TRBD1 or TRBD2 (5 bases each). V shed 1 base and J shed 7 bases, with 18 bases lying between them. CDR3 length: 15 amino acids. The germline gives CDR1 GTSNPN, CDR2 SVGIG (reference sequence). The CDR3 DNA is TGTGCCTGGAGTGGCGAGGGGACCCTCAGAAATACGCAGTATTTT. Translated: CAWSGEGTLRNTQYF.

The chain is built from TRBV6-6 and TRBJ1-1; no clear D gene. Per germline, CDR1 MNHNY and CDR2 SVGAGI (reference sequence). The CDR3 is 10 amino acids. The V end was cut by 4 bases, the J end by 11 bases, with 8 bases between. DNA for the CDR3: TGTGCCAGCAGTTCACGTGATGCTTTCTTT. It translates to CASSSRDAFF.

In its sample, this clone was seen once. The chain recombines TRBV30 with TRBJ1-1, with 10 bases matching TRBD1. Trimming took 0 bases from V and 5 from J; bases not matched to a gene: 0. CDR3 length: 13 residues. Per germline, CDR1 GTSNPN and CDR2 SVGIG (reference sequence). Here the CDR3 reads CAWSVDRGTEAFF. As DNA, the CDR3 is TGTGCCTGGAGTGTGGACAGGGGGACTGAAGCTTTCTTT.

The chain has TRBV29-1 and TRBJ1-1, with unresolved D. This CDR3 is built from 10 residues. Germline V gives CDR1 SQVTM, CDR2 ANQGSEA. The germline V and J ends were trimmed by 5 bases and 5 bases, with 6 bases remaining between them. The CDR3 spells CSVRSTEAFF. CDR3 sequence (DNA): TGCAGCGTTCGATCTACTGAAGCTTTCTTT.

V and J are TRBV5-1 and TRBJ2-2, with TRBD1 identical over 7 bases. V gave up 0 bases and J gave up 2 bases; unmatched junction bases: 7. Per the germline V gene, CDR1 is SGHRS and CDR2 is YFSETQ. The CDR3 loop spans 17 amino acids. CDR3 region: CASSLVGTGANTGELFF. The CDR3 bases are TGCGCCAGCAGCTTGGTGGGCACAGGGGCCAACACCGGGGAGCTGTTTTTT.